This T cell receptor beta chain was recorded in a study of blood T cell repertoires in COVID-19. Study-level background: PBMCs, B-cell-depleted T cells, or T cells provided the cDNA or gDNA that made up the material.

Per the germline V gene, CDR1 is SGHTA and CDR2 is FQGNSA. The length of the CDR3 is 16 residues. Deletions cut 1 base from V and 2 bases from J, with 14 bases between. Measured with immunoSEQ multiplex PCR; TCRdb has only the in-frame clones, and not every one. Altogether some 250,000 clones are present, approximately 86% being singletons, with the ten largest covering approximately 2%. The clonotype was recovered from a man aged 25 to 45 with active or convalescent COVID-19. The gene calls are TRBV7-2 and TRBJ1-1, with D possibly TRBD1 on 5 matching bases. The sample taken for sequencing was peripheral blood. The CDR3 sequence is CASSLGYGDRNTEAFF. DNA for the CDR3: TGTGCCAGCAGCTTAGGTTATGGAGACAGAAACACTGAAGCTTTCTTT.